What follows are 7 T cell receptor beta chains derived from one specimen sequenced in a study of T-cell reconstitution after alpha-beta-depleted transplantation in children. Using unique molecular identifiers, the investigators prepared the TCRbeta library. TCRdb reanalysed the PCR reads using MiXCR and keeps one entry per CDR3 protein. Counted here are some 500,000 distinct CDR3 sequences, approximately 30% occurring once; the ten biggest clones make up around 2.4%. The specimen was PBMCs from the stem cell graft donor, collected from the stem cell graft. These receptor sequences come from a human donor who donated a stem cell graft to a child with aplastic anemia.

This clonotype was counted many times. CDR3 in amino acids: CASSPQGLSYNEQFF. CDR3 nucleotide sequence: TGCGCCAGCAGCCCCCAGGGGCTCTCCTACAATGAGCAGTTCTTC. The chain carries TRBV4-3 and TRBJ2-1; maybe TRBD1 (6 bases). CDR3 length equals 15 residues. Germline assignment: CDR1 LGHNA and CDR2 YSLEER. The V and J ends lost 4 bases and 0 bases respectively, with 10 bases between them.

There are a few counts of this clonotype. This chain links TRBV20-1 with TRBJ1-1; D possibly corresponds to TRBD1 (6 bases). Trimming took off 1 base at V and 6 bases at J, with 18 bases between the two ends. Looked up from germline, CDR1 is DFQATT and CDR2 is SNEGSKA (reference sequence). This CDR3 has 15 amino acids. CDR3 nucleotides: TGCAGTGCTAGAGTTGTCGCCCGGGGGGCGGCTGAAGCTTTCTTT. Protein product: CSARVVARGAAEAFF.

The J gene is TRBJ2-7, the V gene TRBV27; 8 bases match TRBD1. This CDR3 has 11 residues. In germline, CDR1 is MNHEY, CDR2 SMNVEV (reference sequence). J gave up 11 bases and V 6 bases, and 6 bases lay outside the gene matches. CDR3 sequence reads: CASRTGVTEYF. The CDR3 region has the DNA TGTGCCAGCAGGACAGGGGTTACTGAGTACTTC.

The rearrangement uses TRBV11-3 and TRBJ2-1; tentative D call: TRBD2 (6 bases). The CDR3 length is 15 residues. Trimming removed 1 base from V and 2 bases from J, with 9 bases in between. Germline lookup yields CDR1 SGHNT and CDR2 YENEEA. The CDR3 reads CASSLAGVTYNEQFF. The CDR3 DNA reads TGTGCCAGCAGCTTAGCGGGAGTTACCTACAATGAGCAGTTCTTC.

The V and J genes are TRBV20-1 and TRBJ2-1; the D call may be TRBD1 or TRBD2 (5 bases each). Trimming removed 1 base at V and 7 bases at J, with 17 bases between. The germline CDR1 and CDR2 sequences are DFQATT and SNEGSKA (reference sequence). There are 15 residues in the CDR3. This CDR3 is CSARGISGPLNEQFF. Written as DNA, the CDR3 is TGCAGTGCTAGAGGTATCTCGGGACCTCTGAATGAGCAGTTCTTC.

This clonotype was counted between two and nine times. The V and J genes are TRBV27 and TRBJ2-3, with TRBD2 matching 8 bases. CDR3 length: 15 residues. CDR1 and CDR2 (germline): MNHEY, SMNVEV (reference sequence). The ends lost 3 bases at V and 2 bases at J; junction bases unmatched: 4. The CDR3 sequence is CASSLYGRATDTQYF. CDR3 sequence (DNA): TGTGCCAGCAGTTTGTACGGGAGGGCCACAGATACGCAGTATTTT.

This clonotype was found a few times. The chain uses TRBV5-5 and TRBJ2-5; TRBD1 might be the D (5 bases). Deletions cut 3 bases from V and 3 bases from J, with 15 bases between. The CDR3 runs 15 residues. Germline V gives CDR1 SGHKS, CDR2 YYEKEE (reference sequence). DNA of the CDR3: TGTGCCAGCAGCTCTTGGGGCAGGGAAGAAGAGACCCAGTACTTC. Encoded protein: CASSSWGREEETQYF.